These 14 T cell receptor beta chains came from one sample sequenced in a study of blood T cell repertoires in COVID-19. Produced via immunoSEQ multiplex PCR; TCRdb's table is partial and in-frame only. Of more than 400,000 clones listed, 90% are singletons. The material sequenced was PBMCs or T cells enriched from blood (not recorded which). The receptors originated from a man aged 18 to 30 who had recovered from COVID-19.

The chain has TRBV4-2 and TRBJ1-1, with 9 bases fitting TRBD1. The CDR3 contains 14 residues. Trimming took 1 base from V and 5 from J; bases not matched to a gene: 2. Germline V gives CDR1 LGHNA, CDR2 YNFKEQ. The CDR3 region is CASSQGDRATEAFF. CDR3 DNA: TGTGCCAGCAGCCAAGGGGACAGGGCTACTGAAGCTTTCTTT.

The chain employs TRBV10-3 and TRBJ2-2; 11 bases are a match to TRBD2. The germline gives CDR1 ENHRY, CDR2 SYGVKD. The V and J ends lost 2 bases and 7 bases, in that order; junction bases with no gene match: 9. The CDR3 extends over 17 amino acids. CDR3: CAISEGVAGGPGGELFF. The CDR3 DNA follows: TGTGCCATCAGTGAGGGAGTAGCGGGAGGGCCTGGCGGGGAGCTGTTTTTT.

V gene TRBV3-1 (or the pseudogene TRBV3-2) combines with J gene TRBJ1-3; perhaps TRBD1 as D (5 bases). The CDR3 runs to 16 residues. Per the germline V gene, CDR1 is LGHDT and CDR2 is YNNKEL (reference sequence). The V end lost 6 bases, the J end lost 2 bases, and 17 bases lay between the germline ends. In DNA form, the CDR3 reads TGTGCCAGCAGTCAGGGCTTGGTTGGTACTGGAAACACCATATATTTT. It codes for CASSQGLVGTGNTIYF.

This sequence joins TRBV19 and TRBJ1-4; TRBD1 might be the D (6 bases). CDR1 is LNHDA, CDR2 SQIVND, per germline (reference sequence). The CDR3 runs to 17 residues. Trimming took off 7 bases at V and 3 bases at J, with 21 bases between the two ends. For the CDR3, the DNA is TGTGCCAGTAAACTCGCTGTGGCGGGGGCGTCTAATGAAAAACTGTTTTTT. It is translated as CASKLAVAGASNEKLFF.

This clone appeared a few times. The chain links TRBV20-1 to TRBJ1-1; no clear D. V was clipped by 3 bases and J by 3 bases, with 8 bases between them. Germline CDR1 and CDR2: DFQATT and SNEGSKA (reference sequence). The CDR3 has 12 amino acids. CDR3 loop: CSASWPDTEAFF. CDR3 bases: TGCAGTGCTAGTTGGCCAGACACTGAAGCTTTCTTT.

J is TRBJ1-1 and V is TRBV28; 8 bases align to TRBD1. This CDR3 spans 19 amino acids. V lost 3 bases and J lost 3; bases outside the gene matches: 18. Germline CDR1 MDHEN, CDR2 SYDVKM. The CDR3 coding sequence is TGTGCCAGCAGTTTCCTTTATCGAACAGGGGGAACATCGGACACTGAAGCTTTCTTT. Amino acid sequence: CASSFLYRTGGTSDTEAFF.

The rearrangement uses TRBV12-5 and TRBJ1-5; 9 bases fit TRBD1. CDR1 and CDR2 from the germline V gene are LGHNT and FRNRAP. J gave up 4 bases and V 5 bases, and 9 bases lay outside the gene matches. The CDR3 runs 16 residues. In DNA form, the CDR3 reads TGTGCTAGTGGTCCCCACAAACAGGGGGCGAATCAGCCCCAGCATTTT. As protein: CASGPHKQGANQPQHF.

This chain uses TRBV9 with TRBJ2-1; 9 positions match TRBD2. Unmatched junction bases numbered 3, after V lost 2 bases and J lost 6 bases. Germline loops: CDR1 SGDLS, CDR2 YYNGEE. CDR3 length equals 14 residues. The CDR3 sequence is CASSVPSGTNEQFF. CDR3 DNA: TGTGCCAGCAGCGTGCCTAGCGGGACCAATGAGCAGTTCTTC.

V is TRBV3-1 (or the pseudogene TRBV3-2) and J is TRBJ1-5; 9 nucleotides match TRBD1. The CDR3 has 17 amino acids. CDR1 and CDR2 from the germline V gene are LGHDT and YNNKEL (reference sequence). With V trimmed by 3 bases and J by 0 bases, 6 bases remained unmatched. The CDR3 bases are TGTGCCAGCAGCCATAGGAGGACAGGGGATAGCAATCAGCCCCAGCATTTT. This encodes CASSHRRTGDSNQPQHF.

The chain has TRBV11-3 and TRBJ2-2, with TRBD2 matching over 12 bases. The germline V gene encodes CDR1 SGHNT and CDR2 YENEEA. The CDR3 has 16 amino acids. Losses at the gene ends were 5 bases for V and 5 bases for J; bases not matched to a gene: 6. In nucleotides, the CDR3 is TGTGCCAGCAGCACCCGGACTAGCGGGGAGACCGGGGAGCTGTTTTTT. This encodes CASSTRTSGETGELFF.

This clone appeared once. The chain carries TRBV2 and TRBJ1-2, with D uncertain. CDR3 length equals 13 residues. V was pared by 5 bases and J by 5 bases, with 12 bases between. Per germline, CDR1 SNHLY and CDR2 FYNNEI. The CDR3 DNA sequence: TGTGCCAGCAGTTCAACTATGGTGTATGGCTACACCTTC. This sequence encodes CASSSTMVYGYTF.

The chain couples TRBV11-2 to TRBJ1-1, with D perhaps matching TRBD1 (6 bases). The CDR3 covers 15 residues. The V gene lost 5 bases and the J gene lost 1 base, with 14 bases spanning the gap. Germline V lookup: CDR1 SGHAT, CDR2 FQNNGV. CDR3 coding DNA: TGTGCCAGCAGCGTACAGGGTTTGGGGAACACTGAAGCTTTCTTT. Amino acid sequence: CASSVQGLGNTEAFF.

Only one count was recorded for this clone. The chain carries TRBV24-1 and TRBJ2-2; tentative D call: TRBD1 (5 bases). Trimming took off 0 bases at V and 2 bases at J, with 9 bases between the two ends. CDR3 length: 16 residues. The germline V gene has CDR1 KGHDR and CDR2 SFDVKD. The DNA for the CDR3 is TGTGCCACCAGTGATTTGAGGCAGGGCAACACCGGGGAGCTGTTTTTT. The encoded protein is CATSDLRQGNTGELFF.

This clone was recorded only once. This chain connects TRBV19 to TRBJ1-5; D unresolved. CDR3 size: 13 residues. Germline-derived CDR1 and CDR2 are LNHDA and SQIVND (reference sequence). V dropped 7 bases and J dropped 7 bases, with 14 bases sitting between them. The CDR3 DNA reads TGTGCCAGTATGGGCGGACTGGGGCAGCCCCAGCATTTT. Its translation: CASMGGLGQPQHF.